What follows is one T cell receptor beta chain and its context. Its antigen remains unknown. Clones were read by immunoSEQ multiplex PCR, and TCRdb kept only the in-frame ones, dropping some. This table holds tens of thousands of clones, around 87% found once. Germline assignment: CDR1 SGHRS and CDR2 YFSETQ. V lost 0 bases and J 1 base, leaving 4 bases between the germline ends. The CDR3 is made up of 14 amino acids. This specimen belongs to a study of a mutant IDH1 vaccine in newly diagnosed glioma. Study-level background: Averaging approximately 40 years of age, treated patients were about 62% male and roughly 38% female. Former treatment meant radiotherapy, temozolomide, or both; the majority had gotten both.

This sample's time point: week 35, safety follow-up. Topical imiquimod accompanied each vaccine dose, which consisted of 300 ug of mutant IDH1 20-mer peptide. There were eight vaccinations for patients, given in weeks 1, 3, 5, 7, 11, 15, 19 and 23. New WHO grade 3 or 4 astrocytomas that were IDH1-mutant and ATRX-lost had been found in donors. The sample was PBMCs, taken from a glioma patient whose treatment included an IDH1 peptide vaccine. This rearrangement joins TRBV5-1 to TRBJ2-2; D remains unclear. The TCR originated in a middle-aged man with glioma. CDR3 bases: TGCGCCAGCAGCTTGGCGCAGAACACCGGGGAGCTGTTTTTT. This gives the protein CASSLAQNTGELFF.